This is a list of T cell receptor beta chains from one sample in a study of T cells in Graves' hyperthyroidism and ophthalmopathy. TCRdb called the multiplex PCR reads again in MiXCR, with one record for every CDR3 protein. Found here are about 180,000 distinct CDR3 sequences, about a sixth of them singletons; the top ten hold about 29%. Sequenced: blood. The receptors were sampled from a woman in her fifties or sixties with Graves' hyperthyroidism. Each CDR3 is given with its conserved first and last residue. The D gene is left open where the match is weak. Rows may omit the clone size; those that give it use once, few, many or a size class.

D | size | J | V | length | CDR3 | DNA
. | . | TRBJ2-7 | TRBV3-1 | 14 | CASSHGPLAFEQYF | TGTGCCAGCAGCCATGGCCCGCTGGCGTTCGAGCAGTACTTC
. | many | TRBJ1-1 | TRBV19 | 13 | CASREGANTEAFF | TGTGCCAGTAGGGAGGGCGCGAACACTGAAGCTTTCTTT
. | many | TRBJ2-7 | TRBV19 | 13 | CASSSGFPYEQYF | TGTGCCAGTAGTTCGGGCTTTCCCTACGAGCAGTACTTC
. | many | TRBJ2-1 | TRBV24-1 | 16 | CATSDLGSSSYNEQFF | TGTGCCACCAGTGATTTAGGCTCCAGCTCCTACAATGAGCAGTTCTTC
. | few | TRBJ1-1 | TRBV4-1 | 15 | CASSQVKQGGKEAFF | TGCGCCAGCAGCCAAGTAAAACAAGGGGGGAAAGAAGCTTTCTTT
. | . | TRBJ1-5 | TRBV24-1 | 15 | CATSDAGKLNQPQHF | TGTGCCACCAGTGATGCAGGGAAGCTCAATCAGCCCCAGCATTTT
. | many | TRBJ1-1 | TRBV2 | 14 | CASSEAGWDTEAFF | TGTGCCAGCAGTGAAGCTGGGTGGGACACTGAAGCTTTCTTT
TRBD2 | many | TRBJ2-4 | TRBV19 | 20 | CASSSGPGTSGEVLTNIQYF | TGTGCCAGTAGTTCCGGGCCAGGGACTAGCGGGGAAGTCTTAACAAACATTCAGTACTTC
TRBD1 | many | TRBJ1-3 | TRBV3-1 | 16 | CASSQDWRGPRNTIYF | TGTGCCAGCAGCCAAGATTGGAGGGGGCCGCGAAACACCATATATTTT
TRBD2 | few | TRBJ2-3 | TRBV6-1 | 18 | CASSPGKISGGAQDTQYF | TGTGCCAGCAGTCCAGGGAAGATTAGCGGGGGGGCTCAAGATACGCAGTATTTT
. | many | TRBJ2-4 | TRBV28 | 13 | CASSLWAKNIQYF | TGTGCCAGCAGTTTATGGGCTAAAAACATTCAGTACTTC